This T cell receptor (beta chain) was captured in a study of T-cell reconstitution after alpha-beta-depleted transplantation in children. Whole-study findings and limits: Most T-cell counts and diversity one year after the transplant came from T cells that were newly produced.

The germline gives CDR1 KGHDR, CDR2 SFDVKD. CDR3 length: 15 residues. Germline trimming cut 4 bases from V and 0 bases from J; bases unmatched to any gene: 3. This clonotype was counted only a few times. The target antigen is unknown. Library preparation (for TCRbeta) was performed with unique molecular identifiers. MiXCR was run by TCRdb on the PCR reads, yielding one entry per CDR3 protein. This repertoire shows around 960,000 distinct CDR3 sequences, about 26% found once; its top ten account for 28%. The chain is built from TRBV24-1 and TRBJ2-3, with 7 nucleotides matching TRBD2. The sequenced sample was PBMCs, mostly from graft donor cells, obtained 360 days after TCRalphabeta/CD19-depleted stem cell transplant. The origin of this receptor is a boy under three years old who had a stem cell transplant for SCID, so the T cells may come from the graft donor. CDR3 DNA sequence: TGTGCCACCAGTGAGGGGGGGTTTAGCACAGATACGCAGTATTTT. This encodes CATSEGGFSTDTQYF.